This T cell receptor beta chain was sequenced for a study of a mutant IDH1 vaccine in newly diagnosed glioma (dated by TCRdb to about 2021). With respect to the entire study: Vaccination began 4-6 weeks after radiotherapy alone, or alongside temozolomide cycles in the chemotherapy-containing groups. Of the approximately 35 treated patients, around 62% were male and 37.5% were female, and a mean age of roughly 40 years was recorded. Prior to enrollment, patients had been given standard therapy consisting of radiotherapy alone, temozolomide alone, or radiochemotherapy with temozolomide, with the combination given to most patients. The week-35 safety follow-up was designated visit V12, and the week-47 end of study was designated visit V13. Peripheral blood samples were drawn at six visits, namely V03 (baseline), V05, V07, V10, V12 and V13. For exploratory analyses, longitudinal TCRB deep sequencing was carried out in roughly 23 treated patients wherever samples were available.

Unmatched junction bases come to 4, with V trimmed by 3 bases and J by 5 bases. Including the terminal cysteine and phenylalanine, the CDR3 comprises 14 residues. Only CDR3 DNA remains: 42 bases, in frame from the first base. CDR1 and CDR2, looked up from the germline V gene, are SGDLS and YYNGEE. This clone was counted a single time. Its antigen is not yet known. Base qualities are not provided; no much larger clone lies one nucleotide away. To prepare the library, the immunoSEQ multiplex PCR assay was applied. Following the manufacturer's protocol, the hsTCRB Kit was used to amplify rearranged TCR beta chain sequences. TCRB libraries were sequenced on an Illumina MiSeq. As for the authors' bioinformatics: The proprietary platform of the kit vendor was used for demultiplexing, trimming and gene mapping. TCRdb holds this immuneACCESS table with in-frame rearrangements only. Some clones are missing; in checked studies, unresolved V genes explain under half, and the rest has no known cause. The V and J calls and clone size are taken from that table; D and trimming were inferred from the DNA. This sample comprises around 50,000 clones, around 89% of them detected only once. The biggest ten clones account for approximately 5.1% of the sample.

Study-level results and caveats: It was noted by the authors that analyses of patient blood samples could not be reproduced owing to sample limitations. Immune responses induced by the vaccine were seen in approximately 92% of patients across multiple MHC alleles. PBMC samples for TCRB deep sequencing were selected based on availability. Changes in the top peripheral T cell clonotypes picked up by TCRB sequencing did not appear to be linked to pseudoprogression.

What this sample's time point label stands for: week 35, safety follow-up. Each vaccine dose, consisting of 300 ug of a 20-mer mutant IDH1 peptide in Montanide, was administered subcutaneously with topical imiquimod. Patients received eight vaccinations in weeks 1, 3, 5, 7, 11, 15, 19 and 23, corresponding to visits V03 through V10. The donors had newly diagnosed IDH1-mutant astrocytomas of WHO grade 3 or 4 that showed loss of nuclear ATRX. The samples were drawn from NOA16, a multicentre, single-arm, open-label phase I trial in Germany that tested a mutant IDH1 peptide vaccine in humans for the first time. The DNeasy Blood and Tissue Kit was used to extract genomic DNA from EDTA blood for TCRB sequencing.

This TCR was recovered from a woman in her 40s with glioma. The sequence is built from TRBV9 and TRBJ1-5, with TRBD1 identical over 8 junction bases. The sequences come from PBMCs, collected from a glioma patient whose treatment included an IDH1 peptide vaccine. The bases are TGTGCCAGCAGCGCCGGACAGGGTTATCAGCCCCAGCATTTT. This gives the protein CASSAGQGYQPQHF.